This T cell receptor (beta chain) was sequenced during a study of spatial heterogeneity in lung cancer. This CDR3 spans 16 amino acids. V was shortened by 2 bases and J by 5 bases, with 18 bases between the two germline ends. Unique molecular identifiers, one per molecule, were present on every TCR cDNA molecule. TCRdb ran MiXCR on the 5' RACE reads and lists one entry per CDR3 protein. The sample carries around 6,000 distinct CDR3 sequences, about 8% recorded once. The time point was: sample taken at primary tumor resection. Samples were donated by 72 untreated early-stage non-small cell lung cancer patients. The study sequenced unsorted whole RNA from tumor, nontumor lung or frozen PBMC.

This TCR was sampled from a female donor with early-stage non-small cell lung cancer. The chain combines TRBV12-3 or TRBV12-4 with TRBJ2-5, with D tentatively TRBD1 or TRBD2 (5 bases each). Source: normal lung tissue next to the tumor, taken at surgery. The CDR3 DNA reads TGTGCCAGCAGTTTAACATCGGGGCCCCGAGGCGAGACCCAGTACTTC. It yields the protein CASSLTSGPRGETQYF.